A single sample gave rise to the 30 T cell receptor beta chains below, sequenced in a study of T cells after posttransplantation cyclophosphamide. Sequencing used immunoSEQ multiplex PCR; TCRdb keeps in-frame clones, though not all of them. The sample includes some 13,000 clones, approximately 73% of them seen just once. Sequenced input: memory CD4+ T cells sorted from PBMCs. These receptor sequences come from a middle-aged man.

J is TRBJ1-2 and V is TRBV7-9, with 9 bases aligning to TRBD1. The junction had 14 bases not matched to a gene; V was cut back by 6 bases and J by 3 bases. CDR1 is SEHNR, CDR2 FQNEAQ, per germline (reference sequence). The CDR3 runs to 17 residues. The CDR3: CASSSTLDRGSHYGYTF. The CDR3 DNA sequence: TGTGCCAGCAGTTCTACCCTGGACAGGGGATCTCACTATGGCTACACCTTC.

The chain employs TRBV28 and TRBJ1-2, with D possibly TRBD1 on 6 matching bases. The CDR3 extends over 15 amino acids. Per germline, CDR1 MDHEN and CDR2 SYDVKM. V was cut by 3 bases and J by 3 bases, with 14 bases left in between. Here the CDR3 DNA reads TGTGCCAGCAGTTTTATGGGGGCGCGGGACTATGGCTACACCTTC. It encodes CASSFMGARDYGYTF.

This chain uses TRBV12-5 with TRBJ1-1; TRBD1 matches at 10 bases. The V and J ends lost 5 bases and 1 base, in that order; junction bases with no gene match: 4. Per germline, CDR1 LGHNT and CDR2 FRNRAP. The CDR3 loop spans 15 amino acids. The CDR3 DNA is TGTGCTAGTGGTCGACAGGGGGCAAGGAACACTGAAGCTTTCTTT. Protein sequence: CASGRQGARNTEAFF. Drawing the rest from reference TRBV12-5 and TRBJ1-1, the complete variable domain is DARVTQTPRHKVTEMGQEVTMRCQPILGHNTVFWYRQTMMQGLELLAYFRNRAPLDDSGMPKDRFSAEMPDATLATLKIQPSEPRDSAVYFCASGRQGARNTEAFFGQGTRLTVV.

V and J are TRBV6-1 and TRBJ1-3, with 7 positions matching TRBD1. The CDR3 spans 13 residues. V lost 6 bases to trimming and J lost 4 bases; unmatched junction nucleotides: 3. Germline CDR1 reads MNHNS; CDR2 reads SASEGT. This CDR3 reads CASSPGQGNTIYF. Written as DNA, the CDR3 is TGTGCCAGCAGCCCGGGACAGGGAAACACCATATATTTT.

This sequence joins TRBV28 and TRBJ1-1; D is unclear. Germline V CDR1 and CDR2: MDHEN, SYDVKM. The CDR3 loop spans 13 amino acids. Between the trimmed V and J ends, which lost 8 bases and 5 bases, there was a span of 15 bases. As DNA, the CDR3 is TGTGCCAGCGGCTCTAGTTTCTGGACTGAAGCTTTCTTT. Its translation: CASGSSFWTEAFF.

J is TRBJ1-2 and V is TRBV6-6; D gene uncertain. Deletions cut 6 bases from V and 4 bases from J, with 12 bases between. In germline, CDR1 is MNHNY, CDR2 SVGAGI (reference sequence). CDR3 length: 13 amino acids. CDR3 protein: CASSRHRTYGYTF. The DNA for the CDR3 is TGTGCCAGCAGCCGACACCGTACCTATGGCTACACCTTC.

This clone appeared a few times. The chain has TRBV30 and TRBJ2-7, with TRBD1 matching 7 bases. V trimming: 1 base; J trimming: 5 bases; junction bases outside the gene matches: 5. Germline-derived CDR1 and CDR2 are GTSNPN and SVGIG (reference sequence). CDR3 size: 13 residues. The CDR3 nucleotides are TGTGCCTGGAGTGCCAGACAGGGAAACGAGCAGTACTTC. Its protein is CAWSARQGNEQYF.

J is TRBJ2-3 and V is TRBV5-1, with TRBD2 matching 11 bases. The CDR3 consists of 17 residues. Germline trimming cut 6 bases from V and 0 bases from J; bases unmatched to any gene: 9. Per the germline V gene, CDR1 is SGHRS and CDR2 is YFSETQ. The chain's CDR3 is CASTKIAGGTSTDTQYF. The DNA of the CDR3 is TGCGCCAGCACTAAGATAGCGGGAGGGACTAGCACAGATACGCAGTATTTT.

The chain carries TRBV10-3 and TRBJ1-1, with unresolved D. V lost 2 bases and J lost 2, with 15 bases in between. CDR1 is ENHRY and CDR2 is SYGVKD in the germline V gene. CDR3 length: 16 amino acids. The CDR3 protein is CAISEGRVQSNTEAFF. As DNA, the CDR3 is TGTGCCATCAGTGAGGGGAGGGTCCAGAGCAACACTGAAGCTTTCTTT.

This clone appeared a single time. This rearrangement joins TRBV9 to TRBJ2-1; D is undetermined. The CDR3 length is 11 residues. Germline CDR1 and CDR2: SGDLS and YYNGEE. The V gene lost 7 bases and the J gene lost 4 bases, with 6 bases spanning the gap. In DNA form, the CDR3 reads TGTGCCAGCGCGGTATACAATGAGCAGTTCTTC. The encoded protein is CASAVYNEQFF.

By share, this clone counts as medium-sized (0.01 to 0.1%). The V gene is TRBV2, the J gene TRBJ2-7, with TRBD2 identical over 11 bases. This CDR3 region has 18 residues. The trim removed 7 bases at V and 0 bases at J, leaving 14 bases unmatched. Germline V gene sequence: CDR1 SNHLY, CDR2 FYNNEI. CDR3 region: CASTDTGTSGMSSYEQYF. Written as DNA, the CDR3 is TGTGCCAGCACAGACACCGGGACTAGCGGAATGAGCTCCTACGAGCAGTACTTC.

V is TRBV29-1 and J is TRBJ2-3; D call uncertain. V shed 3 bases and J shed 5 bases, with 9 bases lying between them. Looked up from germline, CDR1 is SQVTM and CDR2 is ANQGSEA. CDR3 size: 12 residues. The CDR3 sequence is CSVDRSRDTQYF. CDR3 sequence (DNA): TGCAGCGTTGATCGGAGCCGAGATACGCAGTATTTT.

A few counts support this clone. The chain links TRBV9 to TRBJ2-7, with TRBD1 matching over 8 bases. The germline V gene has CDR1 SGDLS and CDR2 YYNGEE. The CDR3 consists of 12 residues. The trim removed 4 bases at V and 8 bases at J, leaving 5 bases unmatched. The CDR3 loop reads CASSSGGHKQYF. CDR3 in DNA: TGTGCCAGCAGCTCAGGGGGCCATAAGCAGTACTTC.

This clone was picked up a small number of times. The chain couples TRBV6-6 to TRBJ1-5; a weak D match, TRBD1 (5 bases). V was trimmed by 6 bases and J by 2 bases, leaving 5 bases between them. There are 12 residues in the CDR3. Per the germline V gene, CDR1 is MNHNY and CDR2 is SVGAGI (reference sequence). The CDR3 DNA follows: TGTGCCAGCAGCAGGGGCAATCAGCCCCAGCATTTT. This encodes CASSRGNQPQHF.

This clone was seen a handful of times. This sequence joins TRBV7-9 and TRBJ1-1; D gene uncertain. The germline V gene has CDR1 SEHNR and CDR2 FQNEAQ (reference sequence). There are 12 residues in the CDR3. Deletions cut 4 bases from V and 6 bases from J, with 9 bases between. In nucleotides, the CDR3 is TGTGCCAGCAGCTCGAGTATCTCTGAAGCTTTCTTT. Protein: CASSSSISEAFF. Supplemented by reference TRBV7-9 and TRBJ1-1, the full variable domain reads DTGVSQNPRHKITKRGQNVTFRCDPISEHNRLYWYRQTLGQGPEFLTYFQNEAQLEKSRLLSDRFSAERPKGSFSTLEIQRTEQGDSAMYLCASSSSISEAFFGQGTRLTVV.

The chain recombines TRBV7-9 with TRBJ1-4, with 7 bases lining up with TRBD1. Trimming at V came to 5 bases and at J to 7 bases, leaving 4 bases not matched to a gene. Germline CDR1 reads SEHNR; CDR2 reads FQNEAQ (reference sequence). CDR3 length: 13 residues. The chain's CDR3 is CASSLGGVEKLFF. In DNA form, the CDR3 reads TGTGCCAGCAGCCTAGGGGGCGTTGAAAAACTGTTTTTT.

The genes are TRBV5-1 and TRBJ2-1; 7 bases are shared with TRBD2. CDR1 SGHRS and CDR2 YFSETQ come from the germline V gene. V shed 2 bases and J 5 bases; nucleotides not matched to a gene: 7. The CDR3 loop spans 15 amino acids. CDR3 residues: CASSFGGSANNEQFF. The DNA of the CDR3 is TGCGCCAGCAGCTTTGGCGGGAGCGCTAACAATGAGCAGTTCTTC.

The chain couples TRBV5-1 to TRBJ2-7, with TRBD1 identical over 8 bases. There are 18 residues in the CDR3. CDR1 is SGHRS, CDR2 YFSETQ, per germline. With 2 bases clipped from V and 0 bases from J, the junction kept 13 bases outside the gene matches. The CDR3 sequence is CASSLAMIRDRSSYEQYF. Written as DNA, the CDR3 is TGCGCCAGCAGCTTAGCGATGATCCGGGACAGGAGCTCCTACGAGCAGTACTTC.

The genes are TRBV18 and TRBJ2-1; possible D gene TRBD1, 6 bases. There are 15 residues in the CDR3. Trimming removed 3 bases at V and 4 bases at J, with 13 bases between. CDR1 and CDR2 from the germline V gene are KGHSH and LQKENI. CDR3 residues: CASSPPGTTYNEQFF. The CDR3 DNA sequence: TGTGCCAGCTCACCCCCTGGGACAACTTACAATGAGCAGTTCTTC.

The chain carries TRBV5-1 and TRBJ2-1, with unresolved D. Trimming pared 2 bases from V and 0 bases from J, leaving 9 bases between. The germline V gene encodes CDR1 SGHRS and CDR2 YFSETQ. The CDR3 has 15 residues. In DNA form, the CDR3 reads TGCGCCAGCAGCTTCGAGGTAAGCTCCTACAATGAGCAGTTCTTC. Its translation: CASSFEVSSYNEQFF.

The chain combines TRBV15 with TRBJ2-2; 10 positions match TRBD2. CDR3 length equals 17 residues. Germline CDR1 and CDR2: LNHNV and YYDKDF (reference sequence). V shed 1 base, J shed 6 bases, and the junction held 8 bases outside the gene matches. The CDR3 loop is CATSRGSGLAEAGELFF. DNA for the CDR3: TGTGCCACCAGCAGAGGTTCAGGACTAGCGGAGGCCGGGGAGCTGTTTTTT.

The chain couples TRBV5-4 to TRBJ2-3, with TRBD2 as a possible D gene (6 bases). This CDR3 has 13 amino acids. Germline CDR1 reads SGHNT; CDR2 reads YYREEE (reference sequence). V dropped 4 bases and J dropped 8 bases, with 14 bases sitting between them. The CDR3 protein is CASSVLLGGTQYF. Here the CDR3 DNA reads TGTGCCAGCAGCGTCCTTCTCGGGGGTACGCAGTATTTT.

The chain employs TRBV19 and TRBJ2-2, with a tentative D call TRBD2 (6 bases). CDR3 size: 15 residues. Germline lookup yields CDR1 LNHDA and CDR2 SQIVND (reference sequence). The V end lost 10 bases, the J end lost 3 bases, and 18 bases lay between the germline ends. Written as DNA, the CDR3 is TGTGCCACCCAGAACCGGGACTCTTACACCGGGGAGCTGTTTTTT. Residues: CATQNRDSYTGELFF.

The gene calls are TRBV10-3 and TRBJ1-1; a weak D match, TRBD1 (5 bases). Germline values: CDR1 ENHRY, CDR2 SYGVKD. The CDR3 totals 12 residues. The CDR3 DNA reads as TGTGCTCAAGGGGAGGGACGAGGTGAAGCTTTCTTT. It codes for CAQGEGRGEAFF.

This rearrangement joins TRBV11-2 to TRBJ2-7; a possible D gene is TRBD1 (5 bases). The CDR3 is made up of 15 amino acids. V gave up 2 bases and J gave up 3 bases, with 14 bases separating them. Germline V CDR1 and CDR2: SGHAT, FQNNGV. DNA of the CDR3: TGTGCCAGCAGCTTAAGGCAGGGCCCCATCTACGAGCAGTACTTC. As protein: CASSLRQGPIYEQYF. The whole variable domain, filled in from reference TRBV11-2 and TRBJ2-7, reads EAGVAQSPRYKIIEKRQSVAFWCNPISGHATLYWYQQILGQGPKLLIQFQNNGVVDDSQLPKDRFSAERLKGVDSTLKIQPAKLEDSAVYLCASSLRQGPIYEQYFGPGTRLTVT.

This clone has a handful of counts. The CDR3 bases are TGTGCCAGCAGTTACGCCTCCGGGACAGGGTACGAGCAGTACTTC. Amino acid sequence: CASSYASGTGYEQYF. The J gene is TRBJ2-7, the V gene TRBV6-6, with TRBD1 identical over 9 bases. From germline, CDR1 is MNHNY and CDR2 SVGAGI (reference sequence). CDR3 size: 15 residues. J lost 4 bases, V lost 2 bases, and 6 bases had no gene match.

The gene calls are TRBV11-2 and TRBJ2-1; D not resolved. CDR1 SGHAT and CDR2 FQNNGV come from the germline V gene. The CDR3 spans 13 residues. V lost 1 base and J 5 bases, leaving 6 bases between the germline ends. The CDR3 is CASSLGLNNEQFF. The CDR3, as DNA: TGTGCCAGCAGCTTAGGGCTCAACAATGAGCAGTTCTTC.

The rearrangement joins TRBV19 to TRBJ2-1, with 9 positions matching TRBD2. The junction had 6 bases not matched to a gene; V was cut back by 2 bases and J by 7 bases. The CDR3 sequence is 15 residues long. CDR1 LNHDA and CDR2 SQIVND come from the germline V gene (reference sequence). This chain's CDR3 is CASSILAGNSNEQFF. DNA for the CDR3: TGTGCCAGTAGTATACTAGCGGGAAACTCGAATGAGCAGTTCTTC.

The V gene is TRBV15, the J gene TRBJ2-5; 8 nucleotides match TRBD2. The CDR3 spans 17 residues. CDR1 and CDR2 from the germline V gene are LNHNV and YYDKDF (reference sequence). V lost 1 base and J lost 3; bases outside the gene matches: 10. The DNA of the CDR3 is TGTGCCACCAGCAGAGTAATAACTAGCGGTGGGGAAGAGACCCAGTACTTC. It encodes CATSRVITSGGEETQYF.

CDR3 residues: CASSWDRNEQFF. For the CDR3, the DNA is TGTGCCAGCAGCTGGGACAGAAATGAGCAGTTCTTC. The chain joins TRBV7-2 to TRBJ2-1; 7 bases fit TRBD1. The CDR3 extends over 12 amino acids. The germline CDR1 and CDR2 sequences are SGHTA and FQGNSA. V shed 4 bases and J 7 bases; nucleotides not matched to a gene: 1.